This T cell receptor (beta chain) was found in a study of shared clonotypes between healthy human individuals. About the study: The donors, two women and a few men, were aged 18 to 49.

In the naive CD8 group, cells lacked CD45RO and were positively selected for CCR7, so terminally differentiated effector memory CD45RA+ cells were left out. Produced via immunoSEQ multiplex PCR; TCRdb's table is partial and in-frame only. The sample records approximately 2,000,000 clones, about 93% being singletons. In the case of this clone: Other nucleotide sequences from this sample produce the same CDR3.

With 5 bases removed from V and 0 bases from J, the gap between germline ends came to 8 bases. CDR1 and CDR2 from the germline V gene are MDHEN and SYDVKM. The CDR3 length is 14 residues. Sequenced input: naive CD8+ T cells from PBMCs. The rearrangement links TRBV28 to TRBJ1-5; no clear D. The TCR sequence derives from a man aged 18 to 30 in good health. Some clones in this sample may be carry-over from other donors' samples. The CDR3 sequence is CASSKGYSNQPQHF. The DNA for the CDR3 is TGTGCCAGCAGTAAAGGGTATAGCAATCAGCCCCAGCATTTT. Full variable domain (remainder filled in from reference TRBV28 and TRBJ1-5): DVKVTQSSRYLVKRTGEKVFLECVQDMDHENMFWYRQDPGLGLRLIYFSYDVKMKEKGDIPEGYSVSREKKERFSLILESASTNQTSMYLCASSKGYSNQPQHFGDGTRLSIL.